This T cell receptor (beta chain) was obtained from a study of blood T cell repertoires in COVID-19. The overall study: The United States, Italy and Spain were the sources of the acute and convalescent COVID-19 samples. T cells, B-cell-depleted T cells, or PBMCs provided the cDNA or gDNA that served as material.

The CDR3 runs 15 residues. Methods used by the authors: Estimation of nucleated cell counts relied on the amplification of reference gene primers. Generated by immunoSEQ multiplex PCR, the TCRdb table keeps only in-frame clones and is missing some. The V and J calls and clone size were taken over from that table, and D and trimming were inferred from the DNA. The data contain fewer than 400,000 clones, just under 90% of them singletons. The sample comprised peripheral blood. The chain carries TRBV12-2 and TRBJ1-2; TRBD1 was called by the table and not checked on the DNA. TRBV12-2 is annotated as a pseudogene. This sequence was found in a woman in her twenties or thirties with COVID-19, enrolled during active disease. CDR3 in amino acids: CASRLAGAGVNGYTF. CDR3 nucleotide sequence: TGTGCAAGTCGCTTAGCGGGGGCAGGGGTTAATGGCTACACCTTC.